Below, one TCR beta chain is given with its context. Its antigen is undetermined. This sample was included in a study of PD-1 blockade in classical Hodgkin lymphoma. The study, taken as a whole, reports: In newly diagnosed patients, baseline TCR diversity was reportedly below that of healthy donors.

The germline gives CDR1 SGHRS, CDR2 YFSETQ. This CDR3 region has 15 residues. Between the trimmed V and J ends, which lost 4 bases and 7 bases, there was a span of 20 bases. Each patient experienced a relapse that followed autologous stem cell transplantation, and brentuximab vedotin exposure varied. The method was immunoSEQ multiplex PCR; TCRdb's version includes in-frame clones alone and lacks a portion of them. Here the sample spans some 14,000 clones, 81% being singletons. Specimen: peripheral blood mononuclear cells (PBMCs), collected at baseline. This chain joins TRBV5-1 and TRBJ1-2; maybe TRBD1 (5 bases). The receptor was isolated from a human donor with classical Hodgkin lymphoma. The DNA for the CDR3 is TGCGCCAGCAGCCCTCCCGGGACGGGGGAAGGTGGCTACACCTTC. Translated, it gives CASSPPGTGEGGYTF.